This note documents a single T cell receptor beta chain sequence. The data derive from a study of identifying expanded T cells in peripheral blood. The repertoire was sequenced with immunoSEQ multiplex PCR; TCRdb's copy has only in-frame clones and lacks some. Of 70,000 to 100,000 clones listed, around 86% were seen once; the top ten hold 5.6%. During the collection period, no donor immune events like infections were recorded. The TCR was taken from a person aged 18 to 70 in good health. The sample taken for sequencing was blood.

The CDR3 protein is CAGNRGRSTDTQYF. CDR3 sequence (DNA): TGTGCCGGGAACAGGGGGCGAAGCACAGATACGCAGTATTTT. The rearrangement uses TRBV30 and TRBJ2-3, with TRBD1 identical over 9 bases. This CDR3 has 14 amino acids. CDR1 and CDR2 (germline): GTSNPN, SVGIG (reference sequence). V gave up 8 bases and J gave up 0 bases; unmatched junction bases: 6.